The clone carrying this T cell receptor beta chain has ten or more counts. The sample comes from a study of identical twins. The V segment lost 2 bases and the J segment 8 bases; nucleotides outside the gene matches: 5. This CDR3 is built from 13 residues. The germline V gene encodes CDR1 SQVTM and CDR2 ANQGSEA. MiXCR, run by TCRdb on the 5' RACE reads, gives a single entry per CDR3 protein. The sample gives under 900,000 distinct CDR3 sequences, 18% of which show up once; about 12% is in the top ten. The same data also contributed to another study, on T cells expressing NK-cell markers.

The sample taken for sequencing was PBMCs. The receptor was isolated from a woman between 18 and 30 years old in good health. This rearrangement joins TRBV29-1 to TRBJ2-3; the match to TRBD1 covers 9 bases. The CDR3 region has the DNA TGCAGCGTTGAACGACAGGGGGGTGGTACGCAGTATTTT. Protein sequence: CSVERQGGGTQYF.